These 15 T cell receptor beta chains originate from one sample sequenced in a study of glioma-infiltrating T cells. The iRepertoire nested amplicon-rescue multiplex PCR amplified TCR alpha and beta CDR3s from RNA. A single record per CDR3 protein comes from TCRdb applying MiXCR to the multiplex PCR reads. The sample carries approximately 18,000 distinct CDR3 sequences, 58% recorded once. The sequenced sample consisted of glioma tissue, nonneoplastic brain tissue, or PBMCs (not recorded which). These receptors were collected from a human donor with low-grade glioma or glioblastoma, undergoing nonglioma brain surgery, or in good health (not recorded which).

V gene TRBV20-1 combines with J gene TRBJ2-7; 9 nucleotides agree with TRBD1. CDR3 length equals 14 residues. V trimming: 6 bases; J trimming: 3 bases; junction bases outside the gene matches: 9. Germline-derived CDR1 and CDR2 are DFQATT and SNEGSKA (reference sequence). CDR3 nucleotide sequence: TGCAGTGCCACCGGGACAGGGTTAAGCTACGAGCAGTACTTC. Residues: CSATGTGLSYEQYF.

This clonotype was observed at least ten times. For the CDR3, the DNA is TGCAGTGCTAGTCCTCCCGGCAGGGATAGGTTAAAGTACTTC. This gives the protein CSASPPGRDRLKYF. V and J are TRBV20-1 and TRBJ2-5; TRBD1 is a possible D gene (5 bases). This CDR3 spans 14 amino acids. Per germline, CDR1 DFQATT and CDR2 SNEGSKA (reference sequence). V shed 3 bases and J shed 12 bases, with 23 bases lying between them.

This clonotype was seen a few times. The chain combines TRBV6-2 or TRBV6-3 with TRBJ2-1; TRBD2 might be the D (6 bases). V was cut by 6 bases and J by 3 bases, with 9 bases left in between. The CDR3 length is 13 residues. Looked up from germline, CDR1 is MNHEY and CDR2 is SVGEGT. The CDR3: CASSPGLYNEQFF. In DNA, the CDR3 is TGTGCCAGCAGCCCGGGACTCTACAATGAGCAGTTCTTC.

The CDR3 nucleotides are TGCAGTGCTAGAGGGACTAGCGGCTACGAGCAGTACTTC. Its translation: CSARGTSGYEQYF. V is TRBV20-1 and J is TRBJ2-7, with 10 bases matching TRBD2. The V gene end was trimmed by 1 base and the J gene end by 3 bases; junction bases not matched to a gene: 0. CDR1 is DFQATT and CDR2 is SNEGSKA in the germline V gene (reference sequence). The CDR3 runs 13 residues.

Concerning this clonotype itself: Germline and junction disagree at one end, which may indicate a read error. This chain joins TRBV6-6 and TRBJ1-1; 7 bases are a match to TRBD1. The CDR3 has 12 residues. Germline V gives CDR1 MNHNY, CDR2 SVGAGI (reference sequence). CDR3 nucleotides: TGTGCCAGCAGTCACTCGATACAGGGGCACAACTTT. Its translation: CASSHSIQGHNF.

This clonotype was seen more than once but under ten times. DNA for the CDR3: TGTGCCAGCAGCCAATATCAGGACAGCGAAGCTTTCTTT. It codes for CASSQYQDSEAFF. The chain links TRBV7-9 to TRBJ1-1; the D gene is possibly TRBD1 (6 bases). V was cut by 5 bases and J by 8 bases, with 15 bases left in between. The CDR3 runs 13 residues. In germline, CDR1 is SEHNR, CDR2 FQNEAQ (reference sequence).

This clonotype was observed a handful of times. This chain joins TRBV28 and TRBJ1-3, with 7 bases lining up with TRBD1. The CDR3 contains 14 residues. Germline loops: CDR1 MDHEN, CDR2 SYDVKM. V lost 4 bases and J lost 3; bases outside the gene matches: 3. The CDR3 reads CASSWGQLGNTIYF. The DNA of the CDR3 is TGTGCCAGCAGTTGGGGACAGCTTGGAAACACCATATATTTT.

The chain recombines TRBV27 with TRBJ1-6, with D possibly matching TRBD1 (6 bases). The CDR3 extends over 14 amino acids. The ends were cut back, 4 bases at V and 7 bases at J, with 11 bases in the middle. Germline V gives CDR1 MNHEY, CDR2 SMNVEV (reference sequence). The CDR3 DNA reads TGTGCCAGCAGTTCCCGGACAGCAAATTCACCCCTCCACTTT. Its translation is CASSSRTANSPLHF.

The CDR3 DNA reads TGTGCCAGCAGCTTCCGGGTGAGCAATCAGCCCCAGCATTTT. Translation gives CASSFRVSNQPQHF. The chain joins TRBV7-2 to TRBJ1-5; D is uncertain. Looked up from germline, CDR1 is SGHTA and CDR2 is FQGNSA. Between the trimmed V and J ends, which lost 3 bases and 1 base, there was a span of 7 bases. CDR3 size: 14 residues.

This clonotype was counted a single time. The chain links TRBV20-1 to TRBJ2-3; D possibly corresponds to TRBD2 (6 bases). CDR1 is DFQATT and CDR2 is SNEGSKA in the germline V gene (reference sequence). The CDR3 sequence is 15 residues long. Trimming cost V 7 bases and J 1 base, with 18 bases left between them. CDR3 nucleotide sequence: TGCAGTGTCGAGGTCGGGAGAGGGGGCACAGATACGCAGTATTTT. Translation gives CSVEVGRGGTDTQYF.

The CDR3 sequence is CASSGPGPMNTEAFF. The CDR3 DNA reads TGTGCCAGCAGTGGCCCGGGGCCCATGAACACTGAAGCTTTCTTT. The V gene is TRBV6-2 or TRBV6-3, the J gene TRBJ1-1, with D possibly TRBD1 on 5 matching bases. V lost 5 bases, J lost 0 bases, and 13 bases lay in between. The germline V gene has CDR1 MNHEY and CDR2 SVGEGT. The CDR3 spans 15 residues.

The chain recombines TRBV20-1 with TRBJ2-5, with a possible D match to TRBD2 (6 bases). CDR3 length: 16 amino acids. Germline V gene data show CDR1 as DFQATT and CDR2 as SNEGSKA (reference sequence). V was shortened by 0 bases and J by 5 bases, with 19 bases between the two germline ends. CDR3 sequence (DNA): TGCAGTGCTAGAGACTCCGGGACTCCAAAGAGGGAGACCCAGTACTTC. Translating gives CSARDSGTPKRETQYF.

This clonotype was seen a few times. This chain joins TRBV11-1 and TRBJ2-5; 10 nucleotides match TRBD2. CDR3 length equals 15 residues. J was trimmed by 5 bases and V by 1 base; bases with no gene match: 4. Germline lookup yields CDR1 SGHAT and CDR2 FQDESV (reference sequence). The CDR3 reads CASSLGAGGPETQYF. The DNA of the CDR3 is TGTGCCAGCAGCTTAGGAGCGGGAGGGCCGGAGACCCAGTACTTC.

This clonotype was counted between two and nine times. The rearrangement joins TRBV27 to TRBJ2-1; D is uncertain. The CDR3 has 12 amino acids. CDR1 and CDR2 from the germline V gene are MNHEY and SMNVEV (reference sequence). Trimming shortened V by 5 bases and J by 5 bases, and 7 bases separated the two germline ends. This chain's CDR3 is CASSARNNEQFF. CDR3 DNA: TGTGCCAGCAGTGCCAGAAACAATGAGCAGTTCTTC.

This clonotype was counted only a few times. The chain recombines TRBV27 with TRBJ1-1, with D hard to call. Trimming took off 5 bases at V and 5 bases at J, with 15 bases between the two ends. This CDR3 is built from 14 residues. CDR1 MNHEY and CDR2 SMNVEV come from the germline V gene (reference sequence). CDR3: CASSPYPVRTEAFF. The CDR3 bases are TGTGCCAGCAGTCCGTACCCGGTAAGGACTGAAGCTTTCTTT.